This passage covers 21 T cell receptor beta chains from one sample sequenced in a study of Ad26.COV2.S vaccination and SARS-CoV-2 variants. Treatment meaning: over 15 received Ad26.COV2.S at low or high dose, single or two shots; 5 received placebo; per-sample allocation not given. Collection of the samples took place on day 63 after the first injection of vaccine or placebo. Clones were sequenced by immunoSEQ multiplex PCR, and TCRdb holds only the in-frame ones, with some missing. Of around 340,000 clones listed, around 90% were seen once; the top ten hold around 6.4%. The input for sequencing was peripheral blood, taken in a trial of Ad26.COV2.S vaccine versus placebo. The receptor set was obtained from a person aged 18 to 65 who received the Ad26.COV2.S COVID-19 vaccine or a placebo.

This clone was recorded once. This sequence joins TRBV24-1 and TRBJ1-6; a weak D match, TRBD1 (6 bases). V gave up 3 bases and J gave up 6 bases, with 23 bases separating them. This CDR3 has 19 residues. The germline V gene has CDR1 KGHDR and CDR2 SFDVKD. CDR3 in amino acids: CATSDPNSGDTTFNSPLHF. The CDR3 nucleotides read TGTGCCACCAGTGATCCCAATTCTGGGGACACTACTTTTAATTCACCCCTCCACTTT.

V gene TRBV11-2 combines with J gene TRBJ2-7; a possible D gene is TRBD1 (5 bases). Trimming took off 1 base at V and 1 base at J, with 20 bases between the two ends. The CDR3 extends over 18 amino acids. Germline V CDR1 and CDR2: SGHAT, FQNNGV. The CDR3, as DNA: TGTGCCAGCAGCTTAGTGGCGCCCCGGCAGGGTTCGTCCTACGAGCAGTACTTC. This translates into CASSLVAPRQGSSYEQYF.

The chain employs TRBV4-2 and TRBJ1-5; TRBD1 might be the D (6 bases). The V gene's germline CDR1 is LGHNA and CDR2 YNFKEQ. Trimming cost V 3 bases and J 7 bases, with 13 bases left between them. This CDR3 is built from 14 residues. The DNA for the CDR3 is TGTGCCAGCAGCCAGACGGGGGCCGACCAGCCCCAGCATTTT. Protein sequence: CASSQTGADQPQHF.

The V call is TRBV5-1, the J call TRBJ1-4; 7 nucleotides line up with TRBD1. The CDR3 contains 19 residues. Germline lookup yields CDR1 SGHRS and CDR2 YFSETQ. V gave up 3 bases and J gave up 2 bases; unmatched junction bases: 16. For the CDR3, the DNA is TGCGCCAGCAGCTACGGTACGAGGACAGACAGGGTGACTAATGAAAAACTGTTTTTT. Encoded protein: CASSYGTRTDRVTNEKLFF.

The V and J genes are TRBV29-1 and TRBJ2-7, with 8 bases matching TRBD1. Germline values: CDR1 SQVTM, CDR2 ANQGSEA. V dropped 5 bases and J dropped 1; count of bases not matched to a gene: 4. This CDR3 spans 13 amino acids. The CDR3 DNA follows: TGCAGCGTTCGTGGACAGGGTTCCTACGAGCAGTACTTC. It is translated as CSVRGQGSYEQYF.

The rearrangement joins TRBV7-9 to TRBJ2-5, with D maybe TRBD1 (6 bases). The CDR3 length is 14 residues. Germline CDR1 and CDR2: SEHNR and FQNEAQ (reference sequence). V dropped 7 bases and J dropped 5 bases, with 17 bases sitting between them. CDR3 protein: CASTLAGVGETQYF. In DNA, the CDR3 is TGTGCCAGCACCCTAGCAGGGGTTGGCGAGACCCAGTACTTC.

The CDR3 DNA reads as TGCGCCAGCGTGGCAGACTACAATGAGCAGTTCTTC. This codes for CASVADYNEQFF. V usage is TRBV5-1 and J usage is TRBJ2-1; D unclear. The germline V gene encodes CDR1 SGHRS and CDR2 YFSETQ. The V gene lost 7 bases and the J gene lost 3 bases, with 8 bases spanning the gap. This CDR3 contains 12 residues.

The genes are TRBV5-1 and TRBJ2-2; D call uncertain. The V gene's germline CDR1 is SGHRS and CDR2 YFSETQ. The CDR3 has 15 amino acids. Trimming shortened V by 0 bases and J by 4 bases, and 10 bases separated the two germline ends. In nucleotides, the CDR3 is TGCGCCAGCAGCTTGGGTCGGTGGGGCACCGGGGAGCTGTTTTTT. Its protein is CASSLGRWGTGELFF.

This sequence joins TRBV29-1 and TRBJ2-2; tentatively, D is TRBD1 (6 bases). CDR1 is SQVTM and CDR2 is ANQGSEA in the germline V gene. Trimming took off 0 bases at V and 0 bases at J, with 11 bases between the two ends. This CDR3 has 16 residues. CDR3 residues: CSVEDIGQPNTGELFF. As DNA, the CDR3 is TGCAGCGTTGAAGATATTGGACAGCCGAACACCGGGGAGCTGTTTTTT.

CDR3 sequence reads: CASSIRDVLTF. The CDR3 coding sequence is TGTGCCAGCAGCATACGAGACGTCCTGACTTTC. J is TRBJ2-6 and V is TRBV7-9; D is unresolved. From germline, CDR1 is SEHNR and CDR2 FQNEAQ (reference sequence). The CDR3 has 11 residues. Trimming removed 5 bases from V and 11 bases from J, with 7 bases in between.

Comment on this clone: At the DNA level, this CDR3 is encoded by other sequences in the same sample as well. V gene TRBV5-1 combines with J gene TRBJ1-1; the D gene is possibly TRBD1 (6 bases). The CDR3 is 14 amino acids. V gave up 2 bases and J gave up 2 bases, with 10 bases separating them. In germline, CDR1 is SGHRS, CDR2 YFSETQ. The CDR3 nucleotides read TGCGCCAGCAGCTTAACAGGGCTAAACACTGAAGCTTTCTTT. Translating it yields CASSLTGLNTEAFF.

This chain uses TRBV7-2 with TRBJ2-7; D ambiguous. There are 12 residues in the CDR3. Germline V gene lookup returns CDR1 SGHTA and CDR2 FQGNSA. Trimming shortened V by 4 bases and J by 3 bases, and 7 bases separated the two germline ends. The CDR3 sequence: CASSSSVYEQYF. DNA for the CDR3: TGTGCCAGCAGCTCCTCTGTCTACGAGCAGTACTTC.

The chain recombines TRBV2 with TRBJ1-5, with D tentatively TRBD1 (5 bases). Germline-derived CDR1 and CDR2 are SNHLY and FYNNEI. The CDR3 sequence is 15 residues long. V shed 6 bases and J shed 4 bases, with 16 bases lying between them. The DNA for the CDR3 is TGTGCCAGCAGAGACCTGAGCAGGGATAATCAGCCCCAGCATTTT. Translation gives CASRDLSRDNQPQHF.

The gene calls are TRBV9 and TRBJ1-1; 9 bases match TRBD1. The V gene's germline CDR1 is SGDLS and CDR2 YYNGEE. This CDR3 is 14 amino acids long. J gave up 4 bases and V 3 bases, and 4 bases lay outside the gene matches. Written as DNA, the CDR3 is TGTGCCAGCAGCGCACAGGGGGCGCGCACTGAAGCTTTCTTT. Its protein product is CASSAQGARTEAFF.

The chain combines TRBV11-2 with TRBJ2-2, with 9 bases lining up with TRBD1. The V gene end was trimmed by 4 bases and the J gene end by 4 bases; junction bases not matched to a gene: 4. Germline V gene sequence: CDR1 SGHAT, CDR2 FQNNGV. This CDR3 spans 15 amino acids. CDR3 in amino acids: CASSSNRGPTGELFF. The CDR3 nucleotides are TGTGCCAGCAGCTCAAACAGGGGGCCCACCGGGGAGCTGTTTTTT.

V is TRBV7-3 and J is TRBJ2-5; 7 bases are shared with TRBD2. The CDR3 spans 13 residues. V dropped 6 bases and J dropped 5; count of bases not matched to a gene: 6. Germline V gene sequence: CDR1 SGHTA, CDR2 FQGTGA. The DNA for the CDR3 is TGTGCCAGCAGTCAAGGGAGGGAGGAGACCCAGTACTTC. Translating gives CASSQGREETQYF.

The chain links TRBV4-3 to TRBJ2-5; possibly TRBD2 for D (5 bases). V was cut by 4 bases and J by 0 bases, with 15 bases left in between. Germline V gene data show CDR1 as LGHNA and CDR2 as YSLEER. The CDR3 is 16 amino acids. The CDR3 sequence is CASSPRGQPDQETQYF. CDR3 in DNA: TGCGCCAGCAGCCCCAGAGGGCAGCCAGACCAAGAGACCCAGTACTTC.

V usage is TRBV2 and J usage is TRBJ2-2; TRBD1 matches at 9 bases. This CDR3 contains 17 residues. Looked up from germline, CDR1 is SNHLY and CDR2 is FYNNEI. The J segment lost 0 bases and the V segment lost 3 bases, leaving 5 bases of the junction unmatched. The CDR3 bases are TGTGCCAGCAGTGATAGCCGACAGGGGGCGAACACCGGGGAGCTGTTTTTT. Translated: CASSDSRQGANTGELFF. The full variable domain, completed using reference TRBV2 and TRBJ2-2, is EPEVTQTPSHQVTQMGQEVILRCVPISNHLYFYWYRQILGQKVEFLVSFYNNEISEKSEIFDDQFSVERPDGSNFTLKIRSTKLEDSAMYFCASSDSRQGANTGELFFGEGSRLTVL.

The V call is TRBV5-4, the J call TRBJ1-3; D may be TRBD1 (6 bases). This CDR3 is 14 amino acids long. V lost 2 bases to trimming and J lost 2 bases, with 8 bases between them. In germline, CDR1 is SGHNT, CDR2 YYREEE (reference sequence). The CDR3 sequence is CASSLQGAGNTIYF. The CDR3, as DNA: TGTGCCAGCAGCTTACAGGGAGCTGGAAACACCATATATTTT.

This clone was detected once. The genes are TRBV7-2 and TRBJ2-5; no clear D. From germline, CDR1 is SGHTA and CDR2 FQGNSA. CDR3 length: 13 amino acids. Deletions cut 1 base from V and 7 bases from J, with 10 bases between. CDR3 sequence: CASSLEMGRTQYF. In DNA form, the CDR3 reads TGTGCCAGCAGCTTAGAAATGGGCAGGACCCAGTACTTC.

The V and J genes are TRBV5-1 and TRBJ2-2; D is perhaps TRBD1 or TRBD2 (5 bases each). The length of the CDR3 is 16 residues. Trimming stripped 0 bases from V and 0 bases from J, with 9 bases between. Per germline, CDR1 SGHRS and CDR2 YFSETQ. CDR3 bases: TGCGCCAGCAGCTTGGGGCAGGGACCGAACACCGGGGAGCTGTTTTTT. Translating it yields CASSLGQGPNTGELFF.